The following is a TCR beta chain sequence with its context. Its matching antigen is unknown. At one boundary the junction diverges from the germline segment, which might be a read error. Germline CDR1 reads MGHRA; CDR2 reads YSYEKL. The CDR3 is 18 residues long. These data are taken from a study of cytomegalovirus exposure and HLA in healthy donors. Study-wide points: High specificity and sensitivity for cytomegalovirus status were reported for the classifier. Later analysis showed most CMV-associated TCR beta chains appearing HLA-restricted. Presence/absence analyses assumed roughly uniform sequencing depth across donors, which may not hold.

With 60 Vbeta and 13 Jbeta primers, the PCR was carried out. Assay: immunoSEQ multiplex PCR; the TCRdb copy retains only in-frame clones and omits some. The sample contains around 210,000 clones, roughly 73% of which appear only once. The TCR comes from a boy between 10 and 17 years old in good health and CMV-seronegative. The V and J genes are TRBV4-1 and TRBJ1-1; 8 nucleotides line up with TRBD1. The sequenced material came from PBMCs. The CDR3 DNA follows: TGCGCCAGCAACCAAGGGGTTCGGGGCGGACAGGGAAGGACTGAAGCTTTCTTT. It yields the protein CASNQGVRGGQGRTEAFF.